These T cell receptor beta chains were read from a single sample in a study of blood T cell repertoires in COVID-19. Clones were read by immunoSEQ multiplex PCR, and TCRdb kept only the in-frame ones, dropping some. The sample contains some 200,000 clones, around 80% of which appear only once. The specimen sequenced was peripheral blood. These receptor sequences come from a woman aged 40 to 50 who had recovered from COVID-19. Each CDR3 is given with its conserved first and last residue. Each record gives: J gene, D gene, clone size, V gene, CDR3 DNA, CDR3 protein. The D gene is left open where the match is weak. Expanded clones are given a class, and other clones once, few, many or no size at all.

TRBJ1-5 | NA | NA | TRBV30 | TGTGCCTGGAGCGGTGTCAATCAGCCCCAGCATTTT | CAWSGVNQPQHF
TRBJ2-7 | TRBD1 | NA | TRBV5-4 | TGTGCCAGCAGCTTTTGGCACAGGGGCCACGAGCAGTACTTC | CASSFWHRGHEQYF
TRBJ2-1 | TRBD2 | NA | TRBV28 | TGTGCCAGCCTTCTTTCCCTTAGCGGTGGACTAGACAATGAGCAGTTCTTC | CASLLSLSGGLDNEQFF
TRBJ2-2 | NA | once | TRBV7-3 | TGTGCCAGCAGCTCGGGGGATTCGAACACCGGGGAGCTGTTTTTT | CASSSGDSNTGELFF
TRBJ2-2 | TRBD1 | NA | TRBV7-2 | TGTGCCAGCAGCTTATACGGGACAGATGTCGGGGAGCTGTTTTTT | CASSLYGTDVGELFF
TRBJ2-5 | NA | NA | TRBV5-1 | TGCGCCAGTCGCTTTACAGAAGAAGAGACCCAGTACTTC | CASRFTEEETQYF
TRBJ2-3 | NA | NA | TRBV18 | TGTGCCAGCTCACCATTAGGAGAGGCAGATACGCAGTATTTT | CASSPLGEADTQYF
TRBJ1-6 | TRBD1 | NA | TRBV7-6 | TGTGCCAGCAGCCCAGAGAGACAGGGTTATTCACCCCTCCACTTT | CASSPERQGYSPLHF
TRBJ2-3 | NA | NA | TRBV5-1 | TGCGCCAGCAGCTTAACACCGACGGGATCTAGCACAGATACGCAGTATTTT | CASSLTPTGSSTDTQYF
TRBJ2-7 | TRBD2 | NA | TRBV5-4 | TGTGCCAGCAGCTCACGACTAGCGGGGGCCCCCTACGAGCAGTACTTC | CASSSRLAGAPYEQYF
TRBJ2-5 | NA | NA | TRBV12-3/TRBV12-4 | TGTGCCAGCAGTGGAGTAGAGACCCAGTACTTC | CASSGVETQYF